Detailed here is one T cell receptor (beta chain). Trimming took 7 bases from V and 0 from J; bases not matched to a gene: 4. Germline assignment: CDR1 ENHRY and CDR2 SYGVKD. The CDR3 has 14 residues. The data belong to a study of blood T cell repertoires in COVID-19. Across the study: Sources were T cells, B-cell-depleted T cells, or PBMCs; the material itself was cDNA or gDNA.

Participants were placed into cohorts based on the clinical history they reported. Donors of Cohort 3 who recovered were those that had two negative PCRs, clearance, or symptom resolution. Original data processing: Counts of nucleated cells, estimated from reference gene primer amplification, were obtained. The assay was immunoSEQ multiplex PCR, and TCRdb's table has in-frame clones only and misses some. D and trimming were read from the DNA, whereas the V and J calls and clone size are those reported in that table. The sample consists of more than 200,000 clones, around 84% of them appearing once. The sample consisted of PBMCs or T cells enriched from blood (not recorded which). The genes are TRBV10-3 and TRBJ2-7; 9 positions match TRBD2. The sequence derives from a man between 40 and 49 years old who had recovered from COVID-19. The CDR3 DNA follows: TGTGCCATCACGAGTAGCGGGGGCTCCTACGAGCAGTACTTC. It yields the protein CAITSSGGSYEQYF.